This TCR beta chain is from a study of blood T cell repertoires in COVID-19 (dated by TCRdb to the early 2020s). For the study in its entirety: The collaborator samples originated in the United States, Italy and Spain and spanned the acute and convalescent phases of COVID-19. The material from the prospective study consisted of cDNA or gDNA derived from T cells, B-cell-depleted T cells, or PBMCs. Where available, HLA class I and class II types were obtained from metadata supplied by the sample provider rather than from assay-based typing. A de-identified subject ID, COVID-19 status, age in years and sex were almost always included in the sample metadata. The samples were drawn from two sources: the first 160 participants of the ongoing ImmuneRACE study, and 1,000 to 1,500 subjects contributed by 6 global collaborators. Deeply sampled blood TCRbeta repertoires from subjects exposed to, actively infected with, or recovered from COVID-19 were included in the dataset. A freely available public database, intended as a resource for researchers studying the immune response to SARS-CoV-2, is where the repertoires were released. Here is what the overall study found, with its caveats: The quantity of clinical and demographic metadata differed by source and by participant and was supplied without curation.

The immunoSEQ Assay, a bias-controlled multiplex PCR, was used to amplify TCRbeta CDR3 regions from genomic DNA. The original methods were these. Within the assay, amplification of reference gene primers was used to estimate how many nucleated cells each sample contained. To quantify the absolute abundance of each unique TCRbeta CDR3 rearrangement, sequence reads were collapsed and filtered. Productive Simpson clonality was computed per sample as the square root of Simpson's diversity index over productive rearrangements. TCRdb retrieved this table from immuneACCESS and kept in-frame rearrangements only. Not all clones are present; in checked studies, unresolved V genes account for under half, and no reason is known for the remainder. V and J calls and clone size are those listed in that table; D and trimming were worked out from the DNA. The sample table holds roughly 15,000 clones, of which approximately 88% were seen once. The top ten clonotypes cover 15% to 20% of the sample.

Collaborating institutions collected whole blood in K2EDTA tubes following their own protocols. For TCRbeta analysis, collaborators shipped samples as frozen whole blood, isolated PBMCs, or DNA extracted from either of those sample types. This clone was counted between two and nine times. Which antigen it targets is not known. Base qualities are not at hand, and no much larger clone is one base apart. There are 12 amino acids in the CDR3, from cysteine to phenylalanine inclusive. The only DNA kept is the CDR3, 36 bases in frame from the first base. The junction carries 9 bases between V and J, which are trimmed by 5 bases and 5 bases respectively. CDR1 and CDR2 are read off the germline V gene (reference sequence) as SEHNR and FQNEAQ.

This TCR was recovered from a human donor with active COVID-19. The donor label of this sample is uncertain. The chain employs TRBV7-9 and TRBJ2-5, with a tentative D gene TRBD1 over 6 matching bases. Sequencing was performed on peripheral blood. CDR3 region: CASSPRGETQYF. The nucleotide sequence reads TGTGCCAGCAGCCCCAGGGGTGAGACCCAGTACTTC.